The T cell receptor beta chain described here comes from a study of blood T cells in healthy people across ages. Combining a sample-barcoded 5' primer with a J-beta primer mix, a second PCR ran for about 7 to 12 cycles. TCRdb re-analysed the 5' RACE reads in MiXCR, keeping a single row per CDR3 protein. Of 600,000 to 800,000 distinct CDR3 sequences in the sample, 52% were seen once. V gave up 3 bases and J gave up 2 bases; unmatched junction bases: 3. The CDR3 totals 15 residues. CDR1 and CDR2 (germline): MNHEY, SMNVEV (reference sequence). Sequences were obtained from blood. The clonotype comes from a woman older than 75 in good health. The chain has TRBV27 and TRBJ2-5; 10 bases align to TRBD1. The DNA of the CDR3 is TGTGCCAGCAGTTTGTCGGGACAGGGGCAAGAGACCCAGTACTTC. It codes for CASSLSGQGQETQYF.